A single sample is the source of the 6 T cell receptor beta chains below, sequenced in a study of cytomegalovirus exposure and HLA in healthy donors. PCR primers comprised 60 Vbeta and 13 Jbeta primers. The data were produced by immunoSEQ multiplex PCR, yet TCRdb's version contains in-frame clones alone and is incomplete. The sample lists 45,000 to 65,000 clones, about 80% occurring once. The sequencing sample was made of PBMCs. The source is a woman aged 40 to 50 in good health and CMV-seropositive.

The CDR3 protein is CASVEGPPGVSSYNSPLHF. In DNA form, the CDR3 reads TGTGCCAGTGTTGAGGGTCCCCCCGGGGTAAGCTCCTATAATTCACCCCTCCACTTT. The chain couples TRBV19 to TRBJ1-6; D remains unclear. This CDR3 contains 19 residues. V was cut by 8 bases and J by 0 bases, with 23 bases left in between. The germline gives CDR1 LNHDA, CDR2 SQIVND (reference sequence).

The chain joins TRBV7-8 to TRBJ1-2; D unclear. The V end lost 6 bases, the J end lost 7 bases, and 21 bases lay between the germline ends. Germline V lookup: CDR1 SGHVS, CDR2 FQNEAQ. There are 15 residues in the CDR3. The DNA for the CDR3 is TGTGCCAGCAGTTCCGGGAACACGGCATGGGGTGGCTACACCTTC. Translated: CASSSGNTAWGGYTF.

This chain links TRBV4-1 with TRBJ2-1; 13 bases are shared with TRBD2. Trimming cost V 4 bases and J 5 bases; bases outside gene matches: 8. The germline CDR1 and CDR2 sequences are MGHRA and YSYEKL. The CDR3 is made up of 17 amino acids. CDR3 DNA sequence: TGCGCCAGCAGCCTACTAGCGGGGGGGCCCTGGAACAATGAGCAGTTCTTC. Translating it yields CASSLLAGGPWNNEQFF.

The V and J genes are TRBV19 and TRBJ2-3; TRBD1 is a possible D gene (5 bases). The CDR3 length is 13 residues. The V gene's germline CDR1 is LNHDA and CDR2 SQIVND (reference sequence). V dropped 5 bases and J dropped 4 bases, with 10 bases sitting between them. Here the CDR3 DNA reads TGTGCCAGTAGTCTTCAGGGCGCAGATACGCAGTATTTT. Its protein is CASSLQGADTQYF. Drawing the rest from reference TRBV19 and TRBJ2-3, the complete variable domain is DGGITQSPKYLFRKEGQNVTLSCEQNLNHDAMYWYRQDPGQGLRLIYYSQIVNDFQKGDIAEGYSVSREKKESFPLTVTSAQKNPTAFYLCASSLQGADTQYFGPGTRLTVL.

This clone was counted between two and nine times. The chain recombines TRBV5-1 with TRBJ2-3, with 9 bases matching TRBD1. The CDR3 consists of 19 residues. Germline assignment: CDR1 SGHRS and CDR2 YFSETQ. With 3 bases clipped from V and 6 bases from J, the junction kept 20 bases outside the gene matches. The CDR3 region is CASSWWVKQGASSLDTQYF. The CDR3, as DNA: TGCGCCAGCAGCTGGTGGGTAAAACAGGGGGCCTCGTCTCTGGATACGCAGTATTTT.

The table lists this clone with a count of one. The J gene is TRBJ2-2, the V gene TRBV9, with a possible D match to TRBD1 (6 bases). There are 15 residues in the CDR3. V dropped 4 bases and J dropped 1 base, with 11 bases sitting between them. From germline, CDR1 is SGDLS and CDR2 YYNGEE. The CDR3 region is CASSTMTGNTGELFF. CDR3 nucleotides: TGTGCCAGCAGCACCATGACAGGGAACACCGGGGAGCTGTTTTTT.